Here is one T cell receptor (beta chain) with its context. Its target is unknown. The source of the sample is a study of glioma-infiltrating T cells. Study-wide context: Samples included WHO grade II oligodendrogliomas or astrocytomas and initial-diagnosis grade IV glioblastomas. Sequencing aimed for 4.5- to 10-fold coverage of approximately 990,000 peripheral T cells. Study-level findings and limits: Above-expected tissue-blood divergence occurred in all gliomas, most in low-grade ones. A blood CDR3 motif signature was depleted in highly divergent patients.

Germline CDR1 reads SNHLY; CDR2 reads FYNNEI. Germline trimming cut 1 base from V and 2 bases from J; bases unmatched to any gene: 3. CDR3 length equals 16 residues. The iRepertoire nested amplicon-rescue multiplex PCR amplified TCR alpha and beta CDR3s from RNA. TCRdb processed the multiplex PCR reads anew with MiXCR; each CDR3 protein has one entry. Among about 400,000 distinct CDR3 sequences listed, about two fifths were seen once. The clonotype comes from a human donor with low-grade glioma or glioblastoma, undergoing nonglioma brain surgery, or in good health (not recorded which). V gene TRBV2 combines with J gene TRBJ2-3, with TRBD2 matching 10 bases. Sequencing was done on a sample of glioma tissue, nonneoplastic brain tissue, or PBMCs (not recorded which). Written as DNA, the CDR3 is TGTGCCAGCAGTGAAGGGACTAGCGGAACCACAGATACGCAGTATTTT. This codes for CASSEGTSGTTDTQYF. Full variable domain (missing parts from reference TRBV2 and TRBJ2-3): EPEVTQTPSHQVTQMGQEVILRCVPISNHLYFYWYRQILGQKVEFLVSFYNNEISEKSEIFDDQFSVERPDGSNFTLKIRSTKLEDSAMYFCASSEGTSGTTDTQYFGPGTRLTVL.